This T cell receptor beta chain was documented in a study of response to subunit inactivated influenza vaccine. General study results and limits: Seasonal influenza vaccination, on each occasion, was suggested by the authors to recruit few new T cells.

TCRdb analysed the RT-PCR reads with MiXCR anew, one entry per CDR3 protein. Of approximately 530,000 distinct CDR3 sequences listed, 7.6% are singletons. Comment on this clonotype: The antigen is not known. A junction end diverges from the germline sequence, so it may reflect a read error.

This CDR3 region has 12 residues. The chain has TRBV12-3 or TRBV12-4 and TRBJ2-7; no clear D. The sample here was PBMCs from blood, taken 23 months after vaccination. This sequence originates from a man aged 45 to 75 who received an inactivated influenza vaccine. In DNA form, the CDR3 reads TGTGCCAGCAGTTTACTCGGCTACGGGCAGTACTTC. Residues: CASSLLGYGQYF.